This TCR beta chain is drawn from a study of blood T cell repertoires in COVID-19. Per the study methods: Reference gene primer amplification in the assay estimated nucleated cell counts. The assay was immunoSEQ multiplex PCR, and TCRdb's table has in-frame clones only and misses some. The V and J calls and the clone size are those of that table, but D and trimming were determined from the DNA. The sample holds around 260,000 clones, about 88% seen once. Germline CDR1 reads KGHDR; CDR2 reads SFDVKD. This CDR3 has 16 amino acids. V lost 3 bases and J lost 5; bases outside the gene matches: 5. This clonotype was sampled from a man aged 25 to 40 with active or convalescent COVID-19. The V and J genes are TRBV24-1 and TRBJ2-1; 11 nucleotides match TRBD2. The sequencing sample was made of peripheral blood. CDR3 sequence: CATSDRSGGADNEQFF. CDR3 in DNA: TGTGCCACCAGTGATCGTAGCGGGGGGGCCGACAATGAGCAGTTCTTC.